The 32 T cell receptor beta chains listed next were all sequenced from one sample in a study of T cell responses to AZD1222 COVID-19 vaccine. This table comes from immunoSEQ multiplex PCR, and its TCRdb copy is limited to in-frame clones, with some not included. The top ten clones hold around 3% of a sample with roughly 150,000 clones, 80% to 90% of them seen once. The sample in question was peripheral blood, obtained on day 0 of AZD1222 vaccination. The origin of the receptors is an adult in good health.

The rearrangement uses TRBV3-1 (or the pseudogene TRBV3-2) and TRBJ1-4; maybe TRBD1 (5 bases). The CDR3 is 14 amino acids. Looked up from germline, CDR1 is LGHDT and CDR2 is YNNKEL (reference sequence). Trimming left V 4 bases short and J 9 bases short, with 15 bases between. The CDR3 nucleotides read TGTGCCAGCAGCCCATGGGGGGGGAATCAAAAACTGTTTTTT. Protein product: CASSPWGGNQKLFF.

The rearrangement links TRBV5-1 to TRBJ2-7; possible D gene TRBD1, 5 bases. Trimming pared 4 bases from V and 1 base from J, leaving 9 bases between. The CDR3 contains 13 residues. Germline V gives CDR1 SGHRS, CDR2 YFSETQ. The CDR3 nucleotides read TGCGCCAGCAGCCCGGACAATTCCTACGAGCAGTACTTC. Amino acids: CASSPDNSYEQYF.

The V gene is TRBV28, the J gene TRBJ1-3; no reliable D call. CDR1 is MDHEN, CDR2 SYDVKM, per germline. The CDR3 is made up of 15 amino acids. Trimming took 3 bases from V and 0 from J, leaving 9 bases between them. The DNA of the CDR3 is TGTGCCAGCAGTTTGTCGACGGGCTCTGGAAACACCATATATTTT. It specifies CASSLSTGSGNTIYF.

This clone showed up just once. The chain carries TRBV7-9 and TRBJ2-7, with a possible D match to TRBD2 (5 bases). With 5 bases removed from V and 0 bases from J, the gap between germline ends came to 20 bases. Germline lookup yields CDR1 SEHNR and CDR2 FQNEAQ (reference sequence). This CDR3 region has 17 residues. CDR3 nucleotides: TGTGCCAGCAGCCCCGACTATGCTAGCCGGGACTCCTACGAGCAGTACTTC. It encodes CASSPDYASRDSYEQYF.

The CDR3 spells CASSRSSGASTDTQYF. CDR3 DNA: TGTGCCAGCAGTCGTTCTAGCGGGGCTAGCACAGATACGCAGTATTTT. This chain connects TRBV7-7 to TRBJ2-3; TRBD2 aligns across 9 bases. Germline loops: CDR1 SSHAT, CDR2 FNYEAQ (reference sequence). J was trimmed by 0 bases and V by 6 bases; bases with no gene match: 7. The CDR3 consists of 16 residues.

The gene calls are TRBV28 and TRBJ2-3, with 11 bases matching TRBD2. The J segment lost 4 bases and the V segment lost 5 bases, leaving 8 bases of the junction unmatched. The germline V gene encodes CDR1 MDHEN and CDR2 SYDVKM. This CDR3 contains 16 residues. CDR3 DNA sequence: TGTGCCAGCAGTCTTAGCGGGAGGGGGTTTCCAGATACGCAGTATTTT. Its translation: CASSLSGRGFPDTQYF.

The CDR3 here is CASSPSSYNEQFF. The CDR3 DNA sequence: TGTGCCAGCAGCCCTTCCTCCTACAATGAGCAGTTCTTC. J is TRBJ2-1 and V is TRBV11-2; D is ambiguous. From germline, CDR1 is SGHAT and CDR2 FQNNGV. This CDR3 comprises 13 residues. V lost 5 bases, J lost 0 bases, and 5 bases lay in between.

The rearrangement joins TRBV30 to TRBJ1-1; D not certain. The germline V gene encodes CDR1 GTSNPN and CDR2 SVGIG (reference sequence). The CDR3 has 13 amino acids. Trimming removed 0 bases at V and 8 bases at J, with 13 bases between. The CDR3 region is CAWSVGNPEEAFF. The CDR3 nucleotides read TGTGCCTGGAGTGTAGGCAACCCCGAAGAAGCTTTCTTT.

This clone was recorded once. This sequence joins TRBV6-5 and TRBJ2-7; D is unclear. The germline V and J ends were trimmed by 6 bases and 3 bases, with 18 bases remaining between them. CDR3 length equals 15 residues. Looked up from germline, CDR1 is MNHEY and CDR2 is SVGAGI. This chain's CDR3 is CASRPLTGIHYEQYF. CDR3 DNA: TGTGCCAGCAGACCTTTGACGGGTATCCACTACGAGCAGTACTTC.

The rearrangement joins TRBV18 to TRBJ1-4; D is unclear. Per germline, CDR1 KGHSH and CDR2 LQKENI. V was clipped by 3 bases and J by 5 bases, with 13 bases between them. CDR3 size: 15 residues. The CDR3 reads CASSPPALQNEKLFF. Written as DNA, the CDR3 is TGTGCCAGCTCACCCCCGGCTCTCCAGAATGAAAAACTGTTTTTT.

The CDR3 DNA reads TGTGCCAGCTCACGTTCGAGCAGGGCAGGGGGCTATGGCTACACCTTC. It encodes CASSRSSRAGGYGYTF. This sequence joins TRBV18 and TRBJ1-2; 7 bases map to TRBD1. CDR1 is KGHSH, CDR2 LQKENI, per germline. V trimming: 4 bases; J trimming: 4 bases; junction bases outside the gene matches: 12. The CDR3 contains 16 residues. Using reference TRBV18 and TRBJ1-2 for the parts outside the CDR3, the full variable domain is NAGVMQNPRHLVRRRGQEARLRCSPMKGHSHVYWYRQLPEEGLKFMVYLQKENIIDESGMPKERFSAEFPKEGPSILRIQQVVRGDSAAYFCASSRSSRAGGYGYTFGSGTRLTVV.

The sample holds one count of this clone. CDR3: CSVQSFRTSGGYNEQFF. DNA for the CDR3: TGCAGCGTTCAGTCCTTCCGGACTAGCGGGGGTTACAATGAGCAGTTCTTC. The chain employs TRBV29-1 and TRBJ2-1; the match to TRBD2 covers 13 bases. From germline, CDR1 is SQVTM and CDR2 ANQGSEA. This CDR3 spans 17 amino acids. V trimming: 5 bases; J trimming: 4 bases; junction bases outside the gene matches: 11.

Points on this clone: The same CDR3 arises from other DNA sequences in this sample as well. CDR3 loop: CASSPGLAGGTDTQYF. The CDR3 DNA follows: TGCGCCAGCAGCCCGGGACTAGCGGGGGGCACAGATACGCAGTATTTT. This rearrangement joins TRBV5-1 to TRBJ2-3; TRBD2 matches at 14 bases. The CDR3 covers 16 residues. With V trimmed by 4 bases and J by 1 base, 2 bases remained unmatched. CDR1 SGHRS and CDR2 YFSETQ come from the germline V gene.

The V gene is TRBV12-3 or TRBV12-4, the J gene TRBJ1-3; D perhaps matches TRBD1 (6 bases). CDR3 length: 13 amino acids. Trimming shortened V by 3 bases and J by 6 bases, and 9 bases separated the two germline ends. DNA of the CDR3: TGTGCCAGCAGTTTTGGGGGGGCAAACACCATATATTTT. Translated: CASSFGGANTIYF.

This chain uses TRBV9 with TRBJ2-6; D gene unclear. The V and J ends lost 3 bases and 4 bases respectively, with 11 bases between them. The CDR3 runs 15 residues. The germline gives CDR1 SGDLS, CDR2 YYNGEE. CDR3 residues: CASSARAAGANVLTF. The CDR3 DNA reads TGTGCCAGCAGCGCAAGGGCTGCCGGGGCCAACGTCCTGACTTTC.

The CDR3 region has the DNA TGTGCCAGCAGCGGTCCGACAGGGGTTACCACTGAAGCTTTCTTT. Its translation: CASSGPTGVTTEAFF. The V call is TRBV13, the J call TRBJ1-1, with 8 bases aligning to TRBD1. Unmatched junction bases numbered 9, after V lost 5 bases and J lost 4 bases. The CDR3 runs to 15 residues. Germline V gives CDR1 PRHDT, CDR2 FYEKMQ (reference sequence). Full variable domain (missing parts from reference TRBV13 and TRBJ1-1): AAGVIQSPRHLIKEKRETATLKCYPIPRHDTVYWYQQGPGQDPQFLISFYEKMQSDKGSIPDRFSAQQFSDYHSELNMSSLELGDSALYFCASSGPTGVTTEAFFGQGTRLTVV.

The chain has TRBV2 and TRBJ2-4; 7 nucleotides agree with TRBD1. CDR3 length equals 14 residues. V lost 0 bases to trimming and J lost 8 bases; unmatched junction nucleotides: 4. Germline CDR1 is SNHLY and CDR2 is FYNNEI. The CDR3 is CASSEAGGLDIQYF. DNA for the CDR3: TGTGCCAGCAGTGAAGCAGGGGGCCTAGACATTCAGTACTTC.

This chain joins TRBV28 and TRBJ2-2, with TRBD1 as a possible D gene (6 bases). Trimming removed 5 bases from V and 3 bases from J, with 13 bases in between. Germline values: CDR1 MDHEN, CDR2 SYDVKM. The CDR3 consists of 15 residues. The CDR3 region is CASSNTGPDTGELFF. The CDR3 coding sequence is TGTGCCAGCAGTAACACAGGGCCGGACACCGGGGAGCTGTTTTTT.

This chain links TRBV30 with TRBJ2-5, with D tentatively TRBD1 or TRBD2 (5 bases each). The CDR3 is 10 amino acids. Trimming took 5 bases from V and 5 from J, leaving 6 bases between them. In germline, CDR1 is GTSNPN, CDR2 SVGIG (reference sequence). The DNA of the CDR3 is TGTGCCTGGGAGGGGGAGACCCAGTACTTC. The encoded protein is CAWEGETQYF.

This clone was seen once. This chain links TRBV9 with TRBJ2-1; 13 bases match TRBD2. The CDR3 runs 19 residues. With V trimmed by 3 bases and J by 0 bases, 9 bases remained unmatched. CDR1 is SGDLS, CDR2 YYNGEE, per germline. The CDR3: CASSERLAGGLSSYNEQFF. The CDR3 DNA is TGTGCCAGCAGCGAAAGACTAGCGGGAGGCCTGAGCTCCTACAATGAGCAGTTCTTC.

The chain has TRBV30 and TRBJ1-6, with 8 nucleotides matching TRBD1. CDR1 and CDR2 from the germline V gene are GTSNPN and SVGIG (reference sequence). The V gene end was trimmed by 4 bases and the J gene end by 0 bases; junction bases not matched to a gene: 20. CDR3 length: 21 amino acids. CDR3 DNA sequence: TGTGCCTGGAACCGGGTAGAAGTGACAGGGGAGCTCAGCTCCTATAATTCACCCCTCCACTTT. Translation: CAWNRVEVTGELSSYNSPLHF.

The chain links TRBV6-2 or TRBV6-3 to TRBJ2-7, with TRBD2 identical over 7 bases. J lost 7 bases, V lost 1 base, and 13 bases had no gene match. Germline lookup yields CDR1 MNHEY and CDR2 SVGEGT. This CDR3 contains 16 residues. The DNA of the CDR3 is TGTGCCAGCAGTTACTTGAGGCGGGAGCTGACGAGTGAGCAGTACTTC. Translation: CASSYLRRELTSEQYF.

This chain uses TRBV5-5 with TRBJ2-7; D remains unclear. CDR3 length: 14 residues. V shed 1 base and J shed 2 bases, with 10 bases lying between them. Germline V gives CDR1 SGHKS, CDR2 YYEKEE (reference sequence). DNA for the CDR3: TGTGCCAGCAGCTTGCAAAAACTTCCCTACGAGCAGTACTTC. Amino acids: CASSLQKLPYEQYF.

The rearrangement uses TRBV6-5 and TRBJ2-2, with 7 bases fitting TRBD1. Germline V gene sequence: CDR1 MNHEY, CDR2 SVGAGI. V gave up 6 bases and J gave up 0 bases; unmatched junction bases: 4. The CDR3 spans 15 residues. The CDR3 loop reads CASRSQGANTGELFF. The DNA of the CDR3 is TGTGCCAGCAGATCCCAGGGGGCGAACACCGGGGAGCTGTTTTTT.

The rearrangement uses TRBV25-1 and TRBJ1-1, with D possibly matching TRBD1 (5 bases). This CDR3 has 17 residues. Germline V gives CDR1 MGHDK, CDR2 SYGVNS. The V gene lost 1 base and the J gene lost 3 bases, with 18 bases spanning the gap. The chain's CDR3 is CASSEFSGFRADTEAFF. The CDR3 DNA reads TGTGCCAGCAGTGAATTCTCCGGGTTCAGGGCGGACACTGAAGCTTTCTTT.

The sample holds one count of this clone. The V gene is TRBV4-1, the J gene TRBJ1-4; D remains ambiguous. There are 11 residues in the CDR3. The germline CDR1 and CDR2 sequences are MGHRA and YSYEKL. With 4 bases removed from V and 8 bases from J, the gap between germline ends came to 5 bases. As DNA, the CDR3 is TGCGCCAGCAGCCTTCAAGAAAAACTGTTTTTT. Residues: CASSLQEKLFF.

For this clone: The junction departs from the called germline gene at one end, perhaps through a read error. In the same sample, other DNA sequences code for this CDR3. The gene calls are TRBV12-3 or TRBV12-4 and TRBJ1-3; no definite D call. The CDR3 loop spans 13 amino acids. The CDR3 protein is CASSLGTGNTIYF. CDR3 nucleotide sequence: TGTGCCAGCAGTTTAGGAACTGGAAATACCATATATTTT.

V is TRBV2 and J is TRBJ1-1; D possibly corresponds to TRBD1 (5 bases). V was shortened by 2 bases and J by 4 bases, with 14 bases between the two germline ends. Per germline, CDR1 SNHLY and CDR2 FYNNEI. CDR3 size: 15 residues. The CDR3 coding sequence is TGTGCCAGCAGTGAACCGCCGCCAGGGAGCACTGAAGCTTTCTTT. Protein sequence: CASSEPPPGSTEAFF.

The genes are TRBV9 and TRBJ2-5; 10 nucleotides agree with TRBD2. Germline V gene lookup returns CDR1 SGDLS and CDR2 YYNGEE. J lost 5 bases, V lost 1 base, and 8 bases had no gene match. This CDR3 has 16 amino acids. CDR3 in amino acids: CASSVISGRASETQYF. Written as DNA, the CDR3 is TGTGCCAGCAGCGTAATCAGCGGGAGGGCCTCTGAGACCCAGTACTTC.

The V and J genes are TRBV2 and TRBJ1-6; D remains ambiguous. This CDR3 comprises 12 residues. In germline, CDR1 is SNHLY, CDR2 FYNNEI. V was clipped by 5 bases and J by 6 bases, with 5 bases between them. The CDR3 DNA follows: TGTGCCAGCAGTAGATCTAATTCACCCCTCCACTTT. It translates to CASSRSNSPLHF.

The chain combines TRBV6-4 with TRBJ2-5, with D unresolved. Germline-derived CDR1 and CDR2 are MRHNA and SNTAGT. This CDR3 region has 12 residues. Trimming cost V 5 bases and J 2 bases, with 6 bases left between them. For the CDR3, the DNA is TGTGCCAGCAGTTCCCAGCAAGAGACCCAGTACTTC. Translated, it gives CASSSQQETQYF.

J is TRBJ1-1 and V is TRBV5-5, with 7 positions matching TRBD1. CDR1 is SGHKS and CDR2 is YYEKEE in the germline V gene (reference sequence). The CDR3 consists of 18 residues. The trim removed 2 bases at V and 3 bases at J, leaving 16 bases unmatched. DNA for the CDR3: TGTGCCAGCAGCTTCCTCCGGCCAGGGGGGAGCATACACACTGAAGCTTTCTTT. Protein product: CASSFLRPGGSIHTEAFF.